Detailed here is one T cell receptor (beta chain). What it recognizes is unknown. This record comes from a study of T cell responses to AZD1222 COVID-19 vaccine. CDR1 is SGHDT and CDR2 is YYEEEE in the germline V gene. Deletions cut 0 bases from V and 5 bases from J, with 11 bases between. The CDR3 spans 14 residues. The method was immunoSEQ multiplex PCR; TCRdb's version includes in-frame clones alone and lacks a portion of them. In the table there are about 140,000 clones, 75% to 95% of which are singletons. Study-level findings and limits: At study baseline, merely over 5 AZD1222 recipients were seropositive. No repertoire was sampled before or during the peak T cell response, only after it. CD4 TCRs covered the whole spike, strongest at regions 160-218 and 743-854.

This specimen was peripheral blood, taken 28 days after the second dose of the MenACWY control vaccine. The chain couples TRBV5-6 to TRBJ1-2; a weak D match, TRBD1 (6 bases). This sequence originates from an adult who received the MenACWY meningococcal vaccine as a control. The chain's CDR3 is CASSLVGGAYGYTF. The CDR3, as DNA: TGTGCCAGCAGCTTGGTGGGGGGCGCGTATGGCTACACCTTC.